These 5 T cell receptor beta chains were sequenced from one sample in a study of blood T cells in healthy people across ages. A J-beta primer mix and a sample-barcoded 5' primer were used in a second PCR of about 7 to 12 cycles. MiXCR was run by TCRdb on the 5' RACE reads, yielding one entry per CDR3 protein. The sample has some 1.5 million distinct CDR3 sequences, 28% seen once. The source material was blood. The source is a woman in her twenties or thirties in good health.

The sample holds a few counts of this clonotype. CDR3 sequence: CASSLGLLAGDGETQYF. DNA for the CDR3: TGTGCCAGCAGCTTAGGCTTACTAGCGGGGGATGGGGAGACGCAGTATTTT. This chain links TRBV7-2 with TRBJ2-3; 11 positions agree with TRBD2. CDR1 and CDR2 from the germline V gene are SGHTA and FQGNSA. J lost 9 bases, V lost 1 base, and 12 bases had no gene match. CDR3 length equals 17 residues.

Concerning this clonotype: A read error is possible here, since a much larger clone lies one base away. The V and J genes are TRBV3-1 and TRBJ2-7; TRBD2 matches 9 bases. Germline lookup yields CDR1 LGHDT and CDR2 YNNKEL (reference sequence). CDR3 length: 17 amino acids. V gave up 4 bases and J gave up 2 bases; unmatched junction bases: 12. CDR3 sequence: CASSPWSSGRGAYEQYF. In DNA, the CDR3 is TGTGCCAGCAGCCCCTGGAGTAGCGGGAGAGGGGCCTACGAGCAGTACTTC.

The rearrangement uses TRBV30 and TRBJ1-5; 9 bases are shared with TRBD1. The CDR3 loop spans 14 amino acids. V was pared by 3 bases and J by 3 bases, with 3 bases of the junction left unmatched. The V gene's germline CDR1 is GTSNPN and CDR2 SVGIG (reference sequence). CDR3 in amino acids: CAWRGQGFNQPQHF. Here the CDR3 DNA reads TGTGCCTGGAGGGGACAGGGTTTCAATCAGCCCCAGCATTTT.

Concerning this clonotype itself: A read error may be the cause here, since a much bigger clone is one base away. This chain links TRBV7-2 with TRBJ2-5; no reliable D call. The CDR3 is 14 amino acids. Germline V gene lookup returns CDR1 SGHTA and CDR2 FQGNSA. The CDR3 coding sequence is TGTGCCGGCAGCCTAATGACGGTCCAAGAGACCCAGTACTTC. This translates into CAGSLMTVQETQYF. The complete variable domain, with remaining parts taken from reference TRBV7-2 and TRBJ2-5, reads GAGVSQSPSNKVTEKGKDVELRCDPISGHTALYWYRQSLGQGLEFLIYFQGNSAPDKSGLPSDRFSAERTGGSVSTLTIQRTQQEDSAVYLCAGSLMTVQETQYFGPGTRLLVL.

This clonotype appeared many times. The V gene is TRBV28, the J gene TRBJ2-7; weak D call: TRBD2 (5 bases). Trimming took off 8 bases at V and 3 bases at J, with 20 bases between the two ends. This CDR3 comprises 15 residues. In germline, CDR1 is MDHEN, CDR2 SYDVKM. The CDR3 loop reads CASQRSGLTFYEQYF. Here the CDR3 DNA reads TGTGCCAGCCAGAGATCGGGGTTAACTTTCTACGAGCAGTACTTC. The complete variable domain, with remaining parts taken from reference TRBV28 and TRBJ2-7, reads DVKVTQSSRYLVKRTGEKVFLECVQDMDHENMFWYRQDPGLGLRLIYFSYDVKMKEKGDIPEGYSVSREKKERFSLILESASTNQTSMYLCASQRSGLTFYEQYFGPGTRLTVT.